These T cell receptor beta chains were read from a single sample in a study of identical twins. TCRdb reprocessed the 5' RACE reads with MiXCR, giving one entry per CDR3 protein. The sample lists under 450,000 distinct CDR3 sequences, around 18% occurring once. The sample was naive T cells sorted from blood. Receptors were obtained from a man aged 45-65 years in good health. CDR3s include the opening cysteine and the closing phenylalanine or tryptophan. The D gene is left open where the match is weak. Clone size is shown for a subset of rows, as once, few, many or a class of expanded clone.

j_call: TRBJ2-1; clone_size: few; d_call: NA; v_call: TRBV30; cdr3_length: 10; cdr3_aa: CAGRGVEQFF; cdr3_nt: TGTGCCGGGCGAGGGGTTGAGCAGTTCTTC
j_call: TRBJ2-7; clone_size: NA; d_call: TRBD1; v_call: TRBV11-2; cdr3_length: 15; cdr3_aa: CASSIPGTGGARQYF; cdr3_nt: TGTGCCAGCAGCATCCCCGGGACAGGGGGCGCAAGGCAGTACTTC
j_call: TRBJ2-3; clone_size: few; d_call: TRBD1; v_call: TRBV24-1; cdr3_length: 16; cdr3_aa: CATSHPGQGVGDTQYF; cdr3_nt: TGTGCCACCAGTCACCCGGGACAGGGAGTCGGAGATACGCAGTATTTT
j_call: TRBJ2-3; clone_size: few; d_call: TRBD2; v_call: TRBV7-6; cdr3_length: 15; cdr3_aa: CASSFSGGVTDTQYF; cdr3_nt: TGTGCCAGCAGTTTTAGCGGGGGGGTCACAGATACGCAGTATTTT
j_call: TRBJ2-3; clone_size: NA; d_call: NA; v_call: TRBV12-3/TRBV12-4; cdr3_length: 15; cdr3_aa: CASSSSEADADTQYF; cdr3_nt: NA
j_call: TRBJ2-2; clone_size: few; d_call: TRBD1; v_call: TRBV20-1; cdr3_length: 16; cdr3_aa: CSARSGTGRNTGELFF; cdr3_nt: TGCAGTGCTAGATCCGGGACAGGGCGGAACACCGGGGAGCTGTTTTTT
j_call: TRBJ2-7; clone_size: NA; d_call: NA; v_call: TRBV27; cdr3_length: 11; cdr3_aa: CASGMSYEQYF; cdr3_nt: TGTGCCAGCGGTATGTCCTACGAGCAGTACTTC
j_call: TRBJ1-2; clone_size: few; d_call: NA; v_call: TRBV10-3; cdr3_length: 15; cdr3_aa: CAISLAMEGRDGYTF; cdr3_nt: TGTGCCATCAGCCTCGCCATGGAGGGGCGAGATGGCTACACCTTC
j_call: TRBJ2-7; clone_size: many; d_call: TRBD1; v_call: TRBV29-1; cdr3_length: 13; cdr3_aa: CSVVGTGAYEQYF; cdr3_nt: TGCAGCGTTGTCGGGACAGGGGCCTACGAGCAGTACTTC
j_call: TRBJ1-5; clone_size: NA; d_call: TRBD1; v_call: TRBV6-2/TRBV6-3; cdr3_length: 18; cdr3_aa: CASSPGTGYAYSNQPQHF; cdr3_nt: TGTGCCAGCAGTCCGGGGACAGGGTACGCGTATAGCAATCAGCCCCAGCATTTT
j_call: TRBJ2-7; clone_size: many; d_call: TRBD2; v_call: TRBV20-1; cdr3_length: 19; cdr3_aa: CSARDPRVAGGPAHYEQYF; cdr3_nt: TGCAGTGCTAGAGATCCCCGGGTAGCGGGAGGCCCTGCACACTACGAGCAGTACTTC
j_call: TRBJ2-7; clone_size: NA; d_call: TRBD2; v_call: TRBV9; cdr3_length: 13; cdr3_aa: CASSATTSAEQYF; cdr3_nt: TGTGCCAGCAGCGCCACGACTAGCGCCGAGCAGTACTTC
j_call: TRBJ1-2; clone_size: few; d_call: NA; v_call: TRBV12-3/TRBV12-4; cdr3_length: 13; cdr3_aa: CASNIGRTYGYTF; cdr3_nt: TGTGCCAGCAATATCGGGCGAACCTATGGCTACACCTTC
j_call: TRBJ2-5; clone_size: many; d_call: NA; v_call: TRBV6-5; cdr3_length: 13; cdr3_aa: CASSYSLGETQYF; cdr3_nt: TGTGCCAGCAGTTACTCGCTGGGGGAGACCCAGTACTTC
j_call: TRBJ1-4; clone_size: NA; d_call: NA; v_call: TRBV4-3; cdr3_length: 16; cdr3_aa: CASSQDVLATNEKLFF; cdr3_nt: TGCGCCAGCAGCCAAGATGTACTGGCAACTAATGAAAAACTGTTTTTT
j_call: TRBJ2-4; clone_size: few; d_call: TRBD1; v_call: TRBV11-2; cdr3_length: 17; cdr3_aa: CASSMGQGALAKNIQYF; cdr3_nt: TGTGCCAGCAGCATGGGACAGGGGGCCTTAGCCAAAAACATTCAGTACTTC
j_call: TRBJ2-5; clone_size: NA; d_call: NA; v_call: TRBV7-2; cdr3_length: 14; cdr3_aa: CASSLGRFQETQYF; cdr3_nt: TGTGCCAGCAGCTTGGGACGGTTCCAAGAGACCCAGTACTTC
j_call: TRBJ2-2; clone_size: NA; d_call: NA; v_call: TRBV5-1; cdr3_length: 16; cdr3_aa: CASSLVQGGYTGELFF; cdr3_nt: TGCGCCAGCAGCTTGGTGCAGGGGGGGTACACCGGGGAGCTGTTTTTT
j_call: TRBJ2-7; clone_size: NA; d_call: NA; v_call: TRBV5-1; cdr3_length: 14; cdr3_aa: CASKLDSSSYEQYF; cdr3_nt: TGCGCCAGCAAACTTGACAGTAGCTCCTACGAGCAGTACTTC
j_call: TRBJ2-5; clone_size: NA; d_call: TRBD2; v_call: TRBV4-3; cdr3_length: 16; cdr3_aa: CASSPGLAGVSETQYF; cdr3_nt: TGCGCCAGCAGCCCCGGACTAGCGGGAGTGAGTGAGACCCAGTACTTC
j_call: TRBJ1-1; clone_size: many; d_call: NA; v_call: TRBV20-1; cdr3_length: 13; cdr3_aa: CSAQLGPRTEAFF; cdr3_nt: TGCAGTGCCCAATTGGGGCCCCGCACTGAAGCTTTCTTT
j_call: TRBJ2-2; clone_size: NA; d_call: NA; v_call: TRBV5-1; cdr3_length: 15; cdr3_aa: CASSSMAANTGELFF; cdr3_nt: TGCGCCAGCAGCTCCATGGCTGCGAACACCGGGGAGCTGTTTTTT
j_call: TRBJ2-3; clone_size: NA; d_call: NA; v_call: TRBV2; cdr3_length: 14; cdr3_aa: CASKTVPRKDTQYF; cdr3_nt: TGTGCCAGCAAGACCGTACCAAGAAAAGATACGCAGTATTTT
j_call: TRBJ2-7; clone_size: many; d_call: TRBD1; v_call: TRBV5-1; cdr3_length: 15; cdr3_aa: CASSHGDREMYEQYF; cdr3_nt: TGCGCCAGCAGCCACGGGGACAGGGAAATGTACGAGCAGTACTTC
j_call: TRBJ2-7; clone_size: NA; d_call: NA; v_call: TRBV28; cdr3_length: 13; cdr3_aa: CASSFRGLFEQYF; cdr3_nt: TGTGCCAGCAGTTTCCGGGGCCTATTCGAGCAGTACTTC
j_call: TRBJ2-1; clone_size: NA; d_call: NA; v_call: TRBV5-1; cdr3_length: 13; cdr3_aa: CASSSPGGNEQFF; cdr3_nt: TGCGCCAGCAGCTCGCCAGGAGGCAATGAGCAGTTCTTC
j_call: TRBJ2-1; clone_size: few; d_call: TRBD2; v_call: TRBV11-2; cdr3_length: 15; cdr3_aa: CASSVTSVAYNEQFF; cdr3_nt: TGTGCCAGCAGCGTAACTAGCGTAGCCTACAATGAGCAGTTCTTC
j_call: TRBJ2-1; clone_size: few; d_call: NA; v_call: TRBV5-6; cdr3_length: 11; cdr3_aa: CASSLLGEQFF; cdr3_nt: TGTGCCAGCAGCCTCCTAGGGGAGCAGTTCTTC